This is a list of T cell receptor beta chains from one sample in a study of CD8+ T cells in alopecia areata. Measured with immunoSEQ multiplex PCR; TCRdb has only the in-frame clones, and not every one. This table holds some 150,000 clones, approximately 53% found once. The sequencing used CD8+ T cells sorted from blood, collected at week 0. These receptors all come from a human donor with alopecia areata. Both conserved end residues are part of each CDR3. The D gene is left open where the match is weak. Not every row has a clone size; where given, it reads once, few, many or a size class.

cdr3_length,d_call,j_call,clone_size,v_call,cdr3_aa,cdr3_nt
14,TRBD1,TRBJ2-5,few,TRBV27,CASSLLGQGETQYF,TGTGCCAGCAGTCTTCTGGGACAGGGGGAGACCCAGTACTTC
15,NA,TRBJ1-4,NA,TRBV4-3,CASSQDWADKEKLFF,TGCGCCAGCAGCCAAGATTGGGCCGATAAGGAAAAACTGTTTTTT
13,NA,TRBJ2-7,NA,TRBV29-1,CSVAANAPYEQYF,TGCAGCGTTGCAGCCAACGCCCCCTACGAGCAGTACTTC
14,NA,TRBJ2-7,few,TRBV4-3,CASSQAPGIYEQYF,TGCGCCAGCAGCCAAGCCCCGGGGATCTACGAGCAGTACTTC
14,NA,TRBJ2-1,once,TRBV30,CAWSVQMGRNEQFF,TGTGCCTGGAGTGTACAGATGGGGCGGAATGAGCAGTTCTTC
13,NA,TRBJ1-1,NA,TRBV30,CASRGGENTEAFF,TGTGCCTCCCGGGGGGGAGAGAACACTGAAGCTTTCTTT
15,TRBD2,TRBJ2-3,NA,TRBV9,CASSVFGGVTDTQYF,TGTGCCAGCAGCGTATTTGGGGGGGTGACAGATACGCAGTATTTT
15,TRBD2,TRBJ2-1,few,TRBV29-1,CSVEVAGSAYNEQFF,TGCAGCGTTGAGGTAGCGGGGTCGGCCTACAATGAGCAGTTCTTC
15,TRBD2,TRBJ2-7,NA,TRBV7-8,CASSPEVAGGHEQYF,TGTGCCAGCAGTCCGGAAGTAGCGGGGGGCCACGAGCAGTACTTC
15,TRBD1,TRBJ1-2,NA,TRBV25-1,CASSGDREEDYGYTF,TGTGCCAGCAGTGGAGACAGGGAGGAAGACTATGGCTACACCTTC
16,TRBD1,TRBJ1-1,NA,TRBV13,CASSHVGGAVDTEAFF,TGTGCCAGCAGCCATGTAGGGGGCGCGGTGGACACTGAAGCTTTCTTT